Sequencing of this T cell receptor (beta chain) was carried out in a study of identical twins. Unique molecular identifiers were in the cDNA, with template-switch universal primer binding. TCRdb ran MiXCR on the 5' RACE reads and lists one entry per CDR3 protein. The sample lists fewer than 250,000 distinct CDR3 sequences; around 9.6% were seen once. Study conclusions and caveats: The study based its conclusions on cross-sectional statistical analysis and did not follow the same donors. Insertions ran lower in abundant cord blood beta clonotypes, though not in memory repertoires. Zero-insertion findings could be partly confounded by invariant cells (MAIT and iNKT cells).

The CDR3 covers 15 residues. V was shortened by 5 bases and J by 6 bases, with 16 bases between the two germline ends. Germline V CDR1 and CDR2: SGHTA, FQGNSA. This clonotype was seen more than once but under ten times. Its antigen is unidentified. The clonotype comes from a woman aged 18-29 years in good health. Sequenced sample: memory (CD45RO+) T cells sorted from blood. The chain combines TRBV7-2 with TRBJ1-4; possible D gene TRBD1, 5 bases. CDR3 loop: CASSQAPGLDEKLFF. The DNA for the CDR3 is TGTGCCAGCAGCCAAGCCCCGGGACTAGATGAAAAACTGTTTTTT.